This passage covers 20 T cell receptor beta chains from one sample sequenced in a study of cytomegalovirus exposure and HLA in healthy donors. A multiplex PCR was run with 60 Vbeta primers and 13 Jbeta primers. TCRdb's copy holds only in-frame clones and misses some; the assay was immunoSEQ multiplex PCR. The sample carries 130,000 or so clones, 60% to 80% recorded once. What was sequenced was PBMCs. These receptors were collected from a man aged 35 to 55 in good health and CMV-seronegative.

The rearrangement joins TRBV5-8 to TRBJ1-5; D is possibly TRBD1 (6 bases). CDR3 length: 17 residues. Germline-derived CDR1 and CDR2 are SGHTS and YDEGEE. V was trimmed by 4 bases and J by 2 bases, leaving 19 bases between them. CDR3 nucleotide sequence: TGTGCCAGCAGCCTCCCGAGGCAGGGGATCGGCAATCAGCCCCAGCATTTT. Translated: CASSLPRQGIGNQPQHF.

This chain connects TRBV4-2 to TRBJ2-6; TRBD2 matches 10 bases. The ends lost 5 bases at V and 1 base at J; junction bases unmatched: 11. Germline V gene lookup returns CDR1 LGHNA and CDR2 YNFKEQ. The CDR3 consists of 19 residues. CDR3: CASSSWGAGGQSGANVLTF. The CDR3 coding sequence is TGTGCCAGCAGCTCATGGGGAGCGGGGGGGCAGTCTGGGGCCAACGTCCTGACTTTC.

This clone was observed a handful of times. The rearrangement uses TRBV6-1 and TRBJ1-5, with 9 bases identical to TRBD1. The CDR3 spans 15 residues. With 4 bases clipped from V and 5 bases from J, the junction kept 6 bases outside the gene matches. Germline CDR1 is MNHNS and CDR2 is SASEGT. DNA of the CDR3: TGTGCCAGCAGTGTTACAGGGGGCAACGATCAGCCCCAGCATTTT. The encoded protein is CASSVTGGNDQPQHF.

This rearrangement joins TRBV11-2 to TRBJ2-6; 7 bases map to TRBD1. The CDR3 loop spans 16 amino acids. V gave up 5 bases and J gave up 4 bases; unmatched junction bases: 8. Germline values: CDR1 SGHAT, CDR2 FQNNGV. Written as DNA, the CDR3 is TGTGCCAGCAGCACCGACAGGGCCCCCGGGGCCAACGTCCTGACTTTC. Residues: CASSTDRAPGANVLTF.

The chain joins TRBV7-3 to TRBJ2-3, with 9 bases lining up with TRBD1. The germline V gene encodes CDR1 SGHTA and CDR2 FQGTGA. This CDR3 is built from 16 residues. Trimming removed 4 bases from V and 0 bases from J; junction bases left unmatched: 5. CDR3 residues: CASSSQGARSTDTQYF. For the CDR3, the DNA is TGTGCCAGCAGCTCACAGGGGGCGAGGAGCACAGATACGCAGTATTTT.

This clone was counted a few times. The chain combines TRBV5-1 with TRBJ1-1; 7 positions match TRBD1. V dropped 0 bases and J dropped 4; count of bases not matched to a gene: 3. CDR3 length: 14 amino acids. Germline CDR1 SGHRS, CDR2 YFSETQ. CDR3 sequence: CASSLVRGSTEAFF. The CDR3 DNA reads TGCGCCAGCAGCTTGGTCAGGGGGAGCACTGAAGCTTTCTTT.

This clone was seen just once. Other DNA sequences of this sample code for an identical CDR3. The rearrangement joins TRBV18 to TRBJ1-5; no clear D gene. The ends were cut back, 2 bases at V and 2 bases at J, with 10 bases in the middle. The CDR3 is 15 residues long. The V gene's germline CDR1 is KGHSH and CDR2 LQKENI. CDR3 sequence: CASSPTGLGNQPQHF. In DNA, the CDR3 is TGTGCCAGCTCACCAACGGGTCTAGGCAATCAGCCCCAGCATTTT. Full variable domain (remainder filled in from reference TRBV18 and TRBJ1-5): NAGVMQNPRHLVRRRGQEARLRCSPMKGHSHVYWYRQLPEEGLKFMVYLQKENIIDESGMPKERFSAEFPKEGPSILRIQQVVRGDSAAYFCASSPTGLGNQPQHFGDGTRLSIL.

V usage is TRBV9 and J usage is TRBJ1-2; D unresolved. Trimming shortened V by 0 bases and J by 5 bases, and 14 bases separated the two germline ends. Germline V gives CDR1 SGDLS, CDR2 YYNGEE. The CDR3 is 15 amino acids. CDR3 loop: CASSVVSGQNYGYTF. CDR3 in DNA: TGTGCCAGCAGCGTAGTGTCAGGCCAGAATTATGGCTACACCTTC.

The chain recombines TRBV6-1 with TRBJ1-2; the D gene is possibly TRBD1 (5 bases). V lost 6 bases to trimming and J lost 8 bases, with 13 bases between them. The V gene's germline CDR1 is MNHNS and CDR2 SASEGT. CDR3 length equals 12 residues. The CDR3 spells CASSSPPGGYTF. CDR3 coding DNA: TGTGCCAGCAGCTCTCCGCCAGGGGGCTACACCTTC.

The genes are TRBV5-1 and TRBJ2-3; 8 nucleotides align to TRBD1. This CDR3 has 16 amino acids. Unmatched junction bases numbered 7, after V lost 4 bases and J lost 0 bases. Germline V lookup: CDR1 SGHRS, CDR2 YFSETQ. Here the CDR3 DNA reads TGCGCCAGCAGCCCCGGACAGGGTTTTAGCACAGATACGCAGTATTTT. Protein sequence: CASSPGQGFSTDTQYF.

The V and J genes are TRBV11-2 and TRBJ2-7; a possible D gene is TRBD1 (6 bases). V was pared by 2 bases and J by 0 bases, with 11 bases between. There are 15 residues in the CDR3. Germline V gives CDR1 SGHAT, CDR2 FQNNGV. The CDR3 loop reads CASSLSRDTSYEQYF. CDR3 in DNA: TGTGCCAGCAGCTTAAGCCGGGACACCTCCTACGAGCAGTACTTC.

This chain uses TRBV4-1 with TRBJ1-2; no clear D gene. The germline V gene encodes CDR1 MGHRA and CDR2 YSYEKL. The germline V and J ends were trimmed by 2 bases and 1 base, with 11 bases remaining between them. This CDR3 is 15 amino acids long. The CDR3 reads CASSQTALLNYGYTF. Here the CDR3 DNA reads TGCGCCAGCAGCCAAACAGCTCTACTTAACTATGGCTACACCTTC.

The chain recombines TRBV6-6 with TRBJ1-5, with D possibly being TRBD1 (5 bases). The germline CDR1 and CDR2 sequences are MNHNY and SVGAGI (reference sequence). This CDR3 has 16 amino acids. The V end lost 2 bases, the J end lost 2 bases, and 13 bases lay between the germline ends. CDR3 loop: CASSYPSQGRNQPQHF. In DNA, the CDR3 is TGTGCCAGCAGTTACCCCTCCCAGGGCCGCAATCAGCCCCAGCATTTT.

This clone came up many times. The chain joins TRBV5-1 to TRBJ1-1, with 7 positions matching TRBD1. V trimming: 3 bases; J trimming: 5 bases; junction bases outside the gene matches: 7. The CDR3 runs to 14 residues. Germline CDR1 SGHRS, CDR2 YFSETQ. The CDR3 sequence is CASSSQGRDTEAFF. CDR3 bases: TGCGCCAGCAGCTCACAGGGGCGAGATACTGAAGCTTTCTTT.

This clone came up once. This chain uses TRBV2 with TRBJ2-7; D unclear. The germline V gene has CDR1 SNHLY and CDR2 FYNNEI. Trimming pared 3 bases from V and 5 bases from J, leaving 2 bases between. The CDR3 spans 10 residues. CDR3 amino acids: CASSDDEQYF. As DNA, the CDR3 is TGTGCCAGCAGTGACGACGAGCAGTACTTC. The variable domain in full, completed from reference TRBV2 and TRBJ2-7, reads EPEVTQTPSHQVTQMGQEVILRCVPISNHLYFYWYRQILGQKVEFLVSFYNNEISEKSEIFDDQFSVERPDGSNFTLKIRSTKLEDSAMYFCASSDDEQYFGPGTRLTVT.

The V and J genes are TRBV5-1 and TRBJ2-3; no reliable D call. The germline V gene encodes CDR1 SGHRS and CDR2 YFSETQ. This CDR3 has 12 amino acids. V shed 5 bases and J shed 4 bases, with 8 bases lying between them. The CDR3 DNA is TGCGCCAGCAGAGAAGCTCCAGATACGCAGTATTTT. The encoded protein is CASREAPDTQYF.

The chain carries TRBV11-2 and TRBJ2-3; weak D call: TRBD2 (6 bases). Germline V CDR1 and CDR2: SGHAT, FQNNGV. Deletions cut 0 bases from V and 2 bases from J, with 12 bases between. The length of the CDR3 is 16 residues. CDR3 nucleotides: TGTGCCAGCAGCTTAGATGCGGGGAGTTTCACAGATACGCAGTATTTT. Protein sequence: CASSLDAGSFTDTQYF.

A few counts support this clone. The CDR3 reads CASSSLAGGPNEQFF. CDR3 DNA: TGCGCCAGCAGCTCGCTAGCGGGGGGCCCCAATGAGCAGTTCTTC. This chain joins TRBV5-1 and TRBJ2-1; TRBD2 matches 11 bases. The CDR3 loop spans 15 amino acids. Looked up from germline, CDR1 is SGHRS and CDR2 is YFSETQ. V dropped 3 bases and J dropped 6; count of bases not matched to a gene: 5.

The count of this clone is one. The J gene is TRBJ2-1, the V gene TRBV11-3, with a weak D call TRBD2 (6 bases). The germline CDR1 and CDR2 sequences are SGHNT and YENEEA. The CDR3 length is 13 residues. Between the trimmed V and J ends, which lost 4 bases and 6 bases, there was a span of 10 bases. CDR3 sequence: CASSSGTSNEQFF. The CDR3 region has the DNA TGTGCCAGCAGCTCCGGGACTTCCAATGAGCAGTTCTTC.

V gene TRBV5-1 combines with J gene TRBJ2-3; D possibly corresponds to TRBD1 (6 bases). This CDR3 contains 14 residues. V was clipped by 1 base and J by 2 bases, with 8 bases between them. Per the germline V gene, CDR1 is SGHRS and CDR2 is YFSETQ. CDR3 in amino acids: CASSLWDNTDTQYF. CDR3 DNA sequence: TGCGCCAGCAGCTTGTGGGACAACACAGATACGCAGTATTTT.